This TCR beta chain was retrieved from a study of Graves' ophthalmopathy and Graves' hyperthyroidism. Exclusion criteria comprised other autoimmune diseases, uncontrolled infections, pregnancy or lactation in patients. What supplied the PBMCs was roughly 11 ml of fresh peripheral blood. This CDR3 has 16 amino acids. The V and J ends lost 2 bases and 3 bases respectively, with 17 bases between them. Germline CDR1 LGHNA, CDR2 YSLEER. This clonotype was picked up a small number of times. Its antigen is not identified. Amplification from RNA transcripts yielded the TCR beta CDR3 regions. Second-round multiplex PCR came after a first-round RT-PCR that employed HTBI primers. TCRdb ran MiXCR on the multiplex PCR reads and lists one entry per CDR3 protein. The profile shows a few hundred thousand distinct CDR3 sequences, about 17% of them singletons. Findings and limits, study-wide: The blood repertoire also included most expanded thyroid clonotypes above 0.001 frequency. The model achieved 70.59% sensitivity and around 72% specificity for ophthalmopathy progression.

V and J are TRBV4-3 and TRBJ2-7; D is possibly TRBD1 (6 bases). Input material: peripheral blood. The clonotype originates from an adult woman with stable Graves' hyperthyroidism. The CDR3 DNA is TGCGCCAGCAGCCAAATGGAGTCAGGGGAATTCTACGAGCAGTACTTC. Its protein product is CASSQMESGEFYEQYF.